The clone carrying this T cell receptor (beta chain) has just a few counts. Individual cDNA molecules were tagged with unique molecular identifiers, the study reported. TCRdb redid the calling of the 5' RACE reads with MiXCR, one entry per CDR3 protein. The table records approximately 70,000 distinct CDR3 sequences, around 11% of them present only once. This sample stems from a study of early T cells in non-severe SARS-CoV-2 infection. Across the whole study: Bulk RNA isolated from unsorted whole blood underwent sequencing; chains were not paired.

The CDR3 is made up of 15 amino acids. V dropped 8 bases and J dropped 7; count of bases not matched to a gene: 13. Per germline, CDR1 SNHLY and CDR2 FYNNEI. The rearrangement links TRBV2 to TRBJ2-1, with TRBD2 matching over 8 bases. The TCR was taken from an adult who was a healthcare worker with PCR-confirmed SARS-CoV-2 infection or an uninfected control (not recorded which). This specimen consisted of whole blood, obtained at baseline. CDR3 in DNA: TGTGCCAGCCCTACACAGCGGGGGCCGGGTAATGAGCAGTTCTTC. Amino acids: CASPTQRGPGNEQFF. Full variable domain (rest looked up from reference TRBV2 and TRBJ2-1): EPEVTQTPSHQVTQMGQEVILRCVPISNHLYFYWYRQILGQKVEFLVSFYNNEISEKSEIFDDQFSVERPDGSNFTLKIRSTKLEDSAMYFCASPTQRGPGNEQFFGPGTRLTVL.